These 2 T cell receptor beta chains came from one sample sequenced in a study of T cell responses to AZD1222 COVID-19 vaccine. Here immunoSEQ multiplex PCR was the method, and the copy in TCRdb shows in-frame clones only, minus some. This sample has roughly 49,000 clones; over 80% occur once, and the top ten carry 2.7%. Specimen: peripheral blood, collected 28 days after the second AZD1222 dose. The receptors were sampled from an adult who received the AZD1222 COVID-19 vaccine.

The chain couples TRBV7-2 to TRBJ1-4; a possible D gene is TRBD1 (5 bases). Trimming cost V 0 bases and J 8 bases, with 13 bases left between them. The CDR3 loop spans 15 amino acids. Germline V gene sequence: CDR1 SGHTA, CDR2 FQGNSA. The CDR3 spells CASSLAGTGREKLFF. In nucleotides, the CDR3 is TGTGCCAGCAGCTTAGCCGGGACCGGGCGGGAAAAACTGTTTTTT.

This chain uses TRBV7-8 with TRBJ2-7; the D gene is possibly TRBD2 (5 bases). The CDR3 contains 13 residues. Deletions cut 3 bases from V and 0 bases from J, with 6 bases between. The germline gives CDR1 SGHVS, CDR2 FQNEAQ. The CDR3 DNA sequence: TGTGCCAGCAGCTTGCGGGCCTCCTACGAGCAGTACTTC. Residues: CASSLRASYEQYF.